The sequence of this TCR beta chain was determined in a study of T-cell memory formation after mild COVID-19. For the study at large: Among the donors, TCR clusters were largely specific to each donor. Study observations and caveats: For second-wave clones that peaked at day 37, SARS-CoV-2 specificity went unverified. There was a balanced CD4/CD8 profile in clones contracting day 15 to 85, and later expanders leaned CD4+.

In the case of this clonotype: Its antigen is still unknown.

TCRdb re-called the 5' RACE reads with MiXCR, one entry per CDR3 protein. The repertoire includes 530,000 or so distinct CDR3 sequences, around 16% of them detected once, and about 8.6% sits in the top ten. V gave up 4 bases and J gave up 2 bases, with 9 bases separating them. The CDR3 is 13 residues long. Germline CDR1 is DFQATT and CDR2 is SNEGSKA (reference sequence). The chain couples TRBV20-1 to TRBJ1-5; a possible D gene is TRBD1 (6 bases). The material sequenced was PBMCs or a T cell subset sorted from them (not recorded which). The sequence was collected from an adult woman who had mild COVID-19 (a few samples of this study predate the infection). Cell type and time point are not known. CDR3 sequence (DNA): TGCAGTGCTAAGGGGGTCGGCAATCAGCCCCAGCATTTT. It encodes CSAKGVGNQPQHF.